Below, 32 T cell receptor beta chains from the same sample are listed, as sequenced in a study of shared clonotypes between healthy human individuals. The table came from immunoSEQ multiplex PCR; TCRdb's copy has only in-frame clones and leaves some out. The table includes about 1.5 million clones, around 98% detected once. Sequenced: naive CD4+ T cells sorted from blood. Subset here: CD45RA+ positively selected. These receptors were collected from a man aged 30 to 45 in good health.

The chain joins TRBV18 to TRBJ2-2; D is unresolved. V gave up 1 base and J gave up 0 bases, with 12 bases separating them. CDR1 and CDR2 (germline): KGHSH, LQKENI. This CDR3 contains 17 residues. CDR3 protein: CASSPRTQLTNTGELFF. In DNA form, the CDR3 reads TGTGCCAGCTCACCACGTACCCAGCTAACGAACACCGGGGAGCTGTTTTTT.

The chain employs TRBV9 and TRBJ1-2; a possible D gene is TRBD1 (6 bases). Germline V gene data show CDR1 as SGDLS and CDR2 as YYNGEE. Trimming removed 4 bases from V and 3 bases from J, with 10 bases in between. This CDR3 is 13 amino acids long. The CDR3 DNA follows: TGTGCCAGCAGCAAGGACAGCGACTATGGCTACACCTTC. It codes for CASSKDSDYGYTF.

The chain employs TRBV5-1 and TRBJ2-7; maybe TRBD1 (5 bases). The CDR3 loop spans 14 amino acids. CDR1 and CDR2 from the germline V gene are SGHRS and YFSETQ. Deletions cut 8 bases from V and 4 bases from J, with 19 bases between. DNA for the CDR3: TGCGCCAGTTCTCCTCTGACACAGGAGTACGAGCAGTACTTC. It translates to CASSPLTQEYEQYF.

The J gene is TRBJ1-1, the V gene TRBV30, with 7 nucleotides matching TRBD1. Unmatched junction bases numbered 1, after V lost 5 bases and J lost 1 base. Looked up from germline, CDR1 is GTSNPN and CDR2 is SVGIG (reference sequence). The CDR3 covers 12 residues. The CDR3 DNA reads TGTGCCTGGCACAGGGGGAACACTGAAGCTTTCTTT. Translating it yields CAWHRGNTEAFF.

The chain joins TRBV4-1 to TRBJ1-2; D gene unclear. Trimming pared 3 bases from V and 6 bases from J, leaving 11 bases between. Germline CDR1 MGHRA, CDR2 YSYEKL. CDR3 length: 13 amino acids. The CDR3 sequence is CASSHPREDGYTF. CDR3 bases: TGCGCCAGCAGCCACCCCCGGGAGGATGGCTACACCTTC.

The rearrangement uses TRBV5-1 and TRBJ1-2, with D maybe TRBD1 (5 bases). Trimming shortened V by 1 base and J by 3 bases, and 13 bases separated the two germline ends. The CDR3 loop spans 15 amino acids. Germline assignment: CDR1 SGHRS and CDR2 YFSETQ. This CDR3 reads CASSLRQTPHYGYTF. The DNA for the CDR3 is TGCGCCAGCAGCTTGAGACAGACGCCGCACTATGGCTACACCTTC.

The gene calls are TRBV27 and TRBJ1-1; D is possibly TRBD1 (6 bases). V lost 6 bases and J 2 bases, leaving 13 bases between the germline ends. The CDR3 spans 14 residues. From germline, CDR1 is MNHEY and CDR2 SMNVEV (reference sequence). In nucleotides, the CDR3 is TGTGCCAGCAGAAGTAGGACAGCTAACACTGAAGCTTTCTTT. Its translation is CASRSRTANTEAFF.

This chain links TRBV13 with TRBJ1-2, with 8 positions matching TRBD1. The germline V gene encodes CDR1 PRHDT and CDR2 FYEKMQ (reference sequence). V shed 0 bases and J 7 bases; nucleotides not matched to a gene: 13. This CDR3 region has 17 residues. The CDR3 here is CASSLGGSNRGKRGYTF. The CDR3 DNA follows: TGTGCCAGCAGCTTAGGCGGTAGTAACAGGGGGAAACGTGGCTACACCTTC.

V usage is TRBV7-3 and J usage is TRBJ1-1, with D unresolved. The CDR3 length is 14 residues. Germline V gene data show CDR1 as SGHTA and CDR2 as FQGTGA. The V and J ends lost 1 base and 4 bases respectively, with 10 bases between them. The chain's CDR3 is CASSLNKGSTEAFF. As DNA, the CDR3 is TGTGCCAGCAGCTTAAACAAGGGATCCACTGAAGCTTTCTTT.

The chain links TRBV4-3 to TRBJ2-2; D gene unclear. CDR1 LGHNA and CDR2 YSLEER come from the germline V gene. V shed 2 bases and J shed 7 bases, with 11 bases lying between them. This CDR3 is 14 amino acids long. The CDR3 nucleotides are TGCGCCAGCAGCCAACTTCTGGTTCGCGGGGAGCTGTTTTTT. Translation gives CASSQLLVRGELFF.

A remark on this clone: Other nucleotide sequences in the sample specify the same CDR3. This rearrangement joins TRBV7-2 to TRBJ2-3; D ambiguous. The CDR3 length is 13 residues. Per germline, CDR1 SGHTA and CDR2 FQGNSA. V was pared by 1 base and J by 3 bases, with 5 bases between. CDR3 loop: CASSLVPTDTQYF. The CDR3 bases are TGTGCCAGCAGCTTAGTTCCTACAGATACGCAGTATTTT. Full variable domain (remainder filled in from reference TRBV7-2 and TRBJ2-3): GAGVSQSPSNKVTEKGKDVELRCDPISGHTALYWYRQSLGQGLEFLIYFQGNSAPDKSGLPSDRFSAERTGGSVSTLTIQRTQQEDSAVYLCASSLVPTDTQYFGPGTRLTVL.

The V call is TRBV6-5, the J call TRBJ1-1; D is possibly TRBD1 (6 bases). Trimming pared 0 bases from V and 2 bases from J, leaving 13 bases between. CDR3 length equals 16 residues. Looked up from germline, CDR1 is MNHEY and CDR2 is SVGAGI. This chain's CDR3 is CASSYSIQGRNTEAFF. The CDR3 DNA follows: TGTGCCAGCAGTTACTCGATACAGGGAAGAAACACTGAAGCTTTCTTT.

The genes are TRBV9 and TRBJ2-1, with D possibly TRBD2 on 6 matching bases. V shed 6 bases and J shed 1 base, with 14 bases lying between them. Germline V gene sequence: CDR1 SGDLS, CDR2 YYNGEE. The CDR3 is 15 residues long. CDR3 coding DNA: TGTGCCAGCACCTCTGGGGGGTATTCCTACAATGAGCAGTTCTTC. It encodes CASTSGGYSYNEQFF.

The V gene is TRBV21-1, the J gene TRBJ2-7; the table's D call, TRBD1, has no DNA check behind it. TRBV21-1 is an annotated pseudogene. The CDR3 length is 14 residues. CDR3 coding DNA: TGTGCCAGCAGCAAGACAGGGTGGTCCTACGAGCAGTACTTC. Amino acids: CASSKTGWSYEQYF.

The rearrangement uses TRBV5-5 and TRBJ2-2; 8 nucleotides line up with TRBD2. The CDR3 has 15 residues. The junction had 3 bases not matched to a gene; V was cut back by 0 bases and J by 5 bases. Germline CDR1 and CDR2: SGHKS and YYEKEE (reference sequence). The CDR3 DNA is TGTGCCAGCAGCTTGGCGGGAGGGGGTACCGGGGAGCTGTTTTTT. Translated: CASSLAGGGTGELFF.

The chain links TRBV25-1 to TRBJ2-7; D remains ambiguous. The CDR3 spans 12 residues. CDR1 MGHDK and CDR2 SYGVNS come from the germline V gene. V gave up 4 bases and J gave up 3 bases, with 7 bases separating them. CDR3 protein: CASSGLFYEQYF. CDR3 nucleotide sequence: TGTGCCAGCAGTGGCCTGTTCTACGAGCAGTACTTC.

Points on this clone: Other DNA sequences in this sample translate to the same CDR3. V is TRBV9 and J is TRBJ2-5; TRBD1 might be the D (6 bases). Trimming removed 0 bases at V and 5 bases at J, with 8 bases between. Per the germline V gene, CDR1 is SGDLS and CDR2 is YYNGEE. There are 13 residues in the CDR3. The CDR3 DNA reads as TGTGCCAGCAGCGTAGACAGGGCGGAGACCCAGTACTTC. This encodes CASSVDRAETQYF.

V and J are TRBV28 and TRBJ1-4; 8 bases are a match to TRBD1. Germline V gives CDR1 MDHEN, CDR2 SYDVKM. With V trimmed by 5 bases and J by 4 bases, 6 bases remained unmatched. The CDR3 runs to 15 residues. In DNA form, the CDR3 reads TGTGCCAGCAGTCAAGGACAGGGTTATAATGAAAAACTGTTTTTT. It specifies CASSQGQGYNEKLFF.

The chain recombines TRBV5-1 with TRBJ2-7, with unresolved D. The CDR3 loop spans 12 amino acids. Trimming took off 4 bases at V and 3 bases at J, with 8 bases between the two ends. CDR1 is SGHRS, CDR2 YFSETQ, per germline. The CDR3 bases are TGCGCCAGCAGCGATTCTTTCTACGAGCAGTACTTC. It encodes CASSDSFYEQYF.

This chain uses TRBV5-4 with TRBJ2-1, with 10 nucleotides matching TRBD2. CDR1 is SGHNT, CDR2 YYREEE, per germline (reference sequence). V dropped 6 bases and J dropped 8; count of bases not matched to a gene: 5. The CDR3 extends over 13 amino acids. DNA of the CDR3: TGTGCCAGCAAACTAGCGGGAATCTATGAGCAGTTCTTC. Its translation: CASKLAGIYEQFF.

This sequence joins TRBV20-1 and TRBJ1-2, with D unclear. This CDR3 region has 11 residues. V shed 1 base and J shed 3 bases, with 3 bases lying between them. Germline-derived CDR1 and CDR2 are DFQATT and SNEGSKA (reference sequence). CDR3 nucleotides: TGCAGTGCTAGAGCGGACTATGGCTACACCTTC. Residues: CSARADYGYTF.

This chain links TRBV5-4 with TRBJ2-2; weak D call: TRBD1 (6 bases). The CDR3 runs to 16 residues. Trimming took off 0 bases at V and 2 bases at J, with 11 bases between the two ends. CDR1 is SGHNT, CDR2 YYREEE, per germline (reference sequence). The CDR3 sequence is CASSLGQGLNTGELFF. DNA for the CDR3: TGTGCCAGCAGCTTGGGGCAGGGGTTAAACACCGGGGAGCTGTTTTTT.

The chain links TRBV5-5 to TRBJ2-7, with 7 bases identical to TRBD2. From germline, CDR1 is SGHKS and CDR2 YYEKEE (reference sequence). This CDR3 contains 15 residues. With 0 bases clipped from V and 4 bases from J, the junction kept 7 bases outside the gene matches. Written as DNA, the CDR3 is TGTGCCAGCAGCTTGGCGCTGGCGGGAGTTTACGAGCAGTACTTC. The encoded protein is CASSLALAGVYEQYF.

The V call is TRBV11-2, the J call TRBJ1-2; TRBD1 agrees at 8 bases. Germline V gives CDR1 SGHAT, CDR2 FQNNGV. The CDR3 totals 14 residues. The V segment lost 4 bases and the J segment 4 bases; nucleotides outside the gene matches: 5. CDR3 in amino acids: CASSSGQGAYGYTF. Written as DNA, the CDR3 is TGTGCCAGCAGCTCCGGACAGGGCGCCTATGGCTACACCTTC. Full variable domain (remainder filled in from reference TRBV11-2 and TRBJ1-2): EAGVAQSPRYKIIEKRQSVAFWCNPISGHATLYWYQQILGQGPKLLIQFQNNGVVDDSQLPKDRFSAERLKGVDSTLKIQPAKLEDSAVYLCASSSGQGAYGYTFGSGTRLTVV.

This sequence joins TRBV5-1 and TRBJ1-4; D ambiguous. The V gene lost 5 bases and the J gene lost 3 bases, with 8 bases spanning the gap. Germline CDR1 SGHRS, CDR2 YFSETQ. The length of the CDR3 is 13 residues. CDR3 region: CASRSGPNEKLFF. CDR3 sequence (DNA): TGCGCCAGCAGATCCGGACCTAATGAAAAACTGTTTTTT.

V and J are TRBV25-1 and TRBJ1-5; the D gene is possibly TRBD1 (5 bases). Per germline, CDR1 MGHDK and CDR2 SYGVNS. V lost 5 bases and J lost 6, with 11 bases in between. The CDR3 consists of 13 residues. This CDR3 is CASSRGETQPQHF. In nucleotides, the CDR3 is TGTGCCAGCAGTCGGGGGGAAACTCAGCCCCAGCATTTT.

The chain links TRBV7-2 to TRBJ1-5; 7 bases fit TRBD1. Germline V gene lookup returns CDR1 SGHTA and CDR2 FQGNSA. CDR3 length equals 14 residues. The ends lost 6 bases at V and 7 bases at J; junction bases unmatched: 9. For the CDR3, the DNA is TGTGCCAGCAGTCAAGACAGGGTCAGCCAGCCCCAGCATTTT. This translates into CASSQDRVSQPQHF.

The chain employs TRBV7-6 and TRBJ2-1, with no clear D. Germline values: CDR1 SGHVS, CDR2 FNYEAQ. V dropped 2 bases and J dropped 5 bases, with 7 bases sitting between them. The CDR3 covers 13 residues. The CDR3 region is CASSLLQNNEQFF. The CDR3 nucleotides read TGTGCCAGCAGCTTACTCCAAAACAATGAGCAGTTCTTC.

V usage is TRBV9 and J usage is TRBJ2-7; 11 bases are a match to TRBD2. Germline V gene sequence: CDR1 SGDLS, CDR2 YYNGEE. This CDR3 contains 16 residues. The J segment lost 5 bases and the V segment lost 1 base, leaving 8 bases of the junction unmatched. CDR3 sequence: CASSVKSLAGAHEQYF. The CDR3 coding sequence is TGTGCCAGCAGCGTAAAGTCACTAGCGGGAGCCCACGAGCAGTACTTC.

The chain carries TRBV7-8 and TRBJ2-2, with D unclear. CDR3 length: 13 residues. V lost 1 base, J lost 6 bases, and 6 bases lay in between. CDR1 SGHVS and CDR2 FQNEAQ come from the germline V gene. The chain's CDR3 is CASSLDTPGELFF. CDR3 nucleotides: TGTGCCAGCAGCTTAGACACCCCCGGGGAGCTGTTTTTT.

Concerning this clone itself: This sample includes further DNA sequences coding for the same CDR3. The chain joins TRBV18 to TRBJ1-1; the match to TRBD1 covers 9 bases. The CDR3 sequence is 13 residues long. Per the germline V gene, CDR1 is KGHSH and CDR2 is LQKENI. Trimming cost V 5 bases and J 4 bases; bases outside gene matches: 2. The DNA of the CDR3 is TGTGCCAGCTCAGCGACAGGGGGCACTGAAGCTTTCTTT. Encoded protein: CASSATGGTEAFF. The whole variable domain, filled in from reference TRBV18 and TRBJ1-1, reads NAGVMQNPRHLVRRRGQEARLRCSPMKGHSHVYWYRQLPEEGLKFMVYLQKENIIDESGMPKERFSAEFPKEGPSILRIQQVVRGDSAAYFCASSATGGTEAFFGQGTRLTVV.

The genes are TRBV18 and TRBJ2-3; D possibly corresponds to TRBD2 (5 bases). The V end was cut by 5 bases, the J end by 2 bases, with 14 bases between. The CDR3 extends over 15 amino acids. Germline V CDR1 and CDR2: KGHSH, LQKENI. CDR3 nucleotide sequence: TGTGCCAGCTCATCCTTGCGGGCCGACACAGATACGCAGTATTTT. Translated, it gives CASSSLRADTDTQYF.